This record covers a single TCR beta chain. There are 13 residues in the CDR3. The V end lost 7 bases, the J end lost 8 bases, and 18 bases lay between the germline ends. Germline CDR1 reads SGHDT; CDR2 reads YYEEEE. This sample stems from a study of blood T cell repertoires in COVID-19. Study as a whole: From the United States, Italy and Spain came samples of acute and convalescent COVID-19. Nucleic acid was either cDNA or gDNA, and it came from T cells, B-cell-depleted T cells, or PBMCs.

The authors' processing: Using reference gene primer amplification, nucleated cell counts were estimated. The method was immunoSEQ multiplex PCR; TCRdb's version includes in-frame clones alone and lacks a portion of them. From that table come the V and J calls and clone size; the DNA was used to work out D and trimming. Here the sample spans 40,000 or so clones, 70% to 90% being singletons. The origin of this receptor is a human donor in a cohort sampled during active COVID-19. This chain connects TRBV5-6 to TRBJ1-2; no firm D call. Specimen: peripheral blood. The DNA of the CDR3 is TGTGCCAGCGGGGAGCCTAACAGTCGGGGCTACACCTTC. This gives the protein CASGEPNSRGYTF.